These 22 T cell receptor beta chains originate from one sample sequenced in a study of blood T cell repertoires in COVID-19. Method: immunoSEQ multiplex PCR; TCRdb's copy keeps in-frame clones and lacks some. The sample has 200,000 to 250,000 clones; around four fifths are singletons. Sequenced input: peripheral blood. Source of these receptors: a woman in her seventies with active or convalescent COVID-19.

The chain carries TRBV5-1 and TRBJ2-2; 12 bases line up with TRBD2. This CDR3 is 16 amino acids long. With V trimmed by 0 bases and J by 6 bases, 3 bases remained unmatched. Germline V lookup: CDR1 SGHRS, CDR2 YFSETQ. The chain's CDR3 is CASSLGTSGMAGELFF. The CDR3 nucleotides read TGCGCCAGCAGCTTGGGGACTAGCGGGATGGCCGGGGAGCTGTTTTTT.

The chain is built from TRBV30 and TRBJ2-1, with D possibly matching TRBD2 (6 bases). Germline-derived CDR1 and CDR2 are GTSNPN and SVGIG (reference sequence). CDR3 length equals 12 residues. In DNA, the CDR3 is TGTGGTGGGGGGAGAGGCTACAATGAGCAGTTCTTC. This gives the protein CGGGRGYNEQFF.

The V and J genes are TRBV5-1 and TRBJ1-2, with TRBD1 as a possible D gene (6 bases). The CDR3 loop spans 13 amino acids. Germline loops: CDR1 SGHRS, CDR2 YFSETQ. Trimming removed 4 bases at V and 3 bases at J, with 10 bases between. CDR3 residues: CASSPGEDYGYTF. The DNA for the CDR3 is TGCGCCAGCAGCCCAGGGGAAGACTATGGCTACACCTTC.

This chain uses TRBV19 with TRBJ1-4, with a weak D call TRBD1 (6 bases). CDR1 is LNHDA and CDR2 is SQIVND in the germline V gene (reference sequence). Trimming cost V 6 bases and J 6 bases, with 14 bases left between them. This CDR3 is built from 14 residues. The DNA for the CDR3 is TGTGCCAGTAGGGACAGCCCTACACATGAAAAACTGTTTTTT. Translating it yields CASRDSPTHEKLFF.

The gene calls are TRBV6-5 and TRBJ1-1, with D possibly TRBD1 on 5 matching bases. Per germline, CDR1 MNHEY and CDR2 SVGAGI. V was trimmed by 7 bases and J by 1 base, leaving 7 bases between them. The CDR3 is made up of 12 amino acids. CDR3 bases: TGTGCCAGCATCGGACAGAACACTGAAGCTTTCTTT. Protein product: CASIGQNTEAFF.

V and J are TRBV18 and TRBJ1-5, with D possibly TRBD1 on 6 matching bases. The V end lost 4 bases, the J end lost 0 bases, and 16 bases lay between the germline ends. The CDR3 extends over 17 amino acids. The germline V gene encodes CDR1 KGHSH and CDR2 LQKENI. The CDR3, as DNA: TGTGCCAGCTCACACCAACTCGAGGGACATAGCAATCAGCCCCAGCATTTT. It codes for CASSHQLEGHSNQPQHF. Variable domain in full (rest from reference TRBV18 and TRBJ1-5): NAGVMQNPRHLVRRRGQEARLRCSPMKGHSHVYWYRQLPEEGLKFMVYLQKENIIDESGMPKERFSAEFPKEGPSILRIQQVVRGDSAAYFCASSHQLEGHSNQPQHFGDGTRLSIL.

The chain combines TRBV28 with TRBJ2-7; 12 bases match TRBD2. V shed 2 bases and J 4 bases; nucleotides not matched to a gene: 9. Germline V gene lookup returns CDR1 MDHEN and CDR2 SYDVKM. The CDR3 extends over 17 amino acids. CDR3 nucleotide sequence: TGTGCCAGCAGTTTACTAGCGGGAGGGCCCTCCCGGTACGAGCAGTACTTC. Translation gives CASSLLAGGPSRYEQYF. The whole variable domain, remainder taken from reference TRBV28 and TRBJ2-7, is DVKVTQSSRYLVKRTGEKVFLECVQDMDHENMFWYRQDPGLGLRLIYFSYDVKMKEKGDIPEGYSVSREKKERFSLILESASTNQTSMYLCASSLLAGGPSRYEQYFGPGTRLTVT.

V gene TRBV18 combines with J gene TRBJ1-2, with D tentatively TRBD1 (6 bases). The CDR3 runs to 14 residues. V lost 1 base to trimming and J lost 4 bases, with 10 bases between them. The germline V gene has CDR1 KGHSH and CDR2 LQKENI. The CDR3 DNA sequence: TGTGCCAGCTCACCACAGCCACAGGGCTATGGCTACACCTTC. Amino acid sequence: CASSPQPQGYGYTF.

A single count supports this clone. J is TRBJ2-5 and V is TRBV5-1; possibly TRBD1 for D (6 bases). The germline CDR1 and CDR2 sequences are SGHRS and YFSETQ. This CDR3 spans 13 amino acids. Between the trimmed V and J ends, which lost 6 bases and 2 bases, there was a span of 11 bases. CDR3 DNA sequence: TGCGCCAGCACCTATCAGGGGCAAGAGACCCAGTACTTC. It translates to CASTYQGQETQYF.

The J gene is TRBJ2-7, the V gene TRBV10-3, with TRBD2 identical over 7 bases. Per germline, CDR1 ENHRY and CDR2 SYGVKD. The V segment lost 5 bases and the J segment 6 bases; nucleotides outside the gene matches: 7. The CDR3 runs to 13 residues. In DNA form, the CDR3 reads TGTGCCATCAGTAGCGGGACCCCCTTCGAGCAGTACTTC. Translation: CAISSGTPFEQYF.

The chain employs TRBV3-1 (or the pseudogene TRBV3-2) and TRBJ2-3, with 11 positions matching TRBD2. Losses at the gene ends were 4 bases for V and 0 bases for J; bases not matched to a gene: 3. Germline assignment: CDR1 LGHDT and CDR2 YNNKEL (reference sequence). The CDR3 extends over 16 amino acids. The CDR3 protein is CASSRGLAASTDTQYF. The CDR3, as DNA: TGTGCCAGCAGCCGGGGACTAGCGGCTAGCACAGATACGCAGTATTTT.

The rearrangement joins TRBV4-2 to TRBJ2-7; D ambiguous. This CDR3 has 12 amino acids. V was shortened by 1 base and J by 6 bases, with 7 bases between the two germline ends. CDR1 and CDR2 from the germline V gene are LGHNA and YNFKEQ. In DNA, the CDR3 is TGTGCCAGCAGCCAAGGAGATTTCGAGCAGTACTTC. The encoded protein is CASSQGDFEQYF.

About this clone: The same CDR3 is also encoded by other DNA sequences in this sample. The chain combines TRBV30 with TRBJ2-7; no clear D gene. In germline, CDR1 is GTSNPN, CDR2 SVGIG (reference sequence). The CDR3 is 11 amino acids. V lost 3 bases and J 1 base, leaving 4 bases between the germline ends. The CDR3 loop is CAWSGSYEQYF. CDR3 bases: TGTGCCTGGAGCGGGTCCTACGAGCAGTACTTC.

The rearrangement links TRBV28 to TRBJ1-5; D may be TRBD1 (6 bases). Germline CDR1 is MDHEN and CDR2 is SYDVKM. The CDR3 spans 13 residues. Trimming took off 6 bases at V and 4 bases at J, with 10 bases between the two ends. The DNA of the CDR3 is TGTGCCAGCAGGACTCAGGGGAATCAGCCCCAGCATTTT. Translating it yields CASRTQGNQPQHF.

The chain is built from TRBV5-1 and TRBJ2-2, with 7 bases identical to TRBD1. Unmatched junction bases numbered 10, after V lost 1 base and J lost 7 bases. Germline loops: CDR1 SGHRS, CDR2 YFSETQ. This CDR3 spans 16 amino acids. CDR3 nucleotide sequence: TGCGCCAGCAGCTTGCCCCGACAGGGATTCAGCGGGGAGCTGTTTTTT. It specifies CASSLPRQGFSGELFF.

This clone came up a few times. The chain employs TRBV20-1 and TRBJ2-7; the match to TRBD1 covers 8 bases. J gave up 0 bases and V 3 bases, and 13 bases lay outside the gene matches. Germline V CDR1 and CDR2: DFQATT, SNEGSKA (reference sequence). The CDR3 runs to 17 residues. In nucleotides, the CDR3 is TGCAGTGCTAGTCCACCAGCCGGACAGGGCCACTCCTACGAGCAGTACTTC. This encodes CSASPPAGQGHSYEQYF.

V and J are TRBV5-6 and TRBJ1-1; tentative D call: TRBD1 (6 bases). CDR3 length: 15 residues. Germline V gives CDR1 SGHDT, CDR2 YYEEEE. Trimming took 4 bases from V and 5 from J, leaving 18 bases between them. The DNA of the CDR3 is TGTGCCAGCAGCACACGGGACACCCGGAGGACTGAAGCTTTCTTT. Its protein product is CASSTRDTRRTEAFF.

This CDR3 is CASSFASTDTQYF. The CDR3 region has the DNA TGTGCCAGCAGTTTTGCGAGCACAGATACGCAGTATTTT. The chain has TRBV28 and TRBJ2-3; D is unresolved. The germline gives CDR1 MDHEN, CDR2 SYDVKM. The CDR3 runs to 13 residues. Trimming removed 3 bases at V and 0 bases at J, with 4 bases between.

The DNA of the CDR3 is TGTGCCAGCAGATCCCTGGGGAGGGATGGCTACACCTTC. Protein product: CASRSLGRDGYTF. The chain couples TRBV6-5 to TRBJ1-2; D is undetermined. V lost 6 bases, J lost 6 bases, and 14 bases lay in between. The CDR3 has 13 amino acids. In germline, CDR1 is MNHEY, CDR2 SVGAGI.

The chain couples TRBV7-9 to TRBJ1-2, with 9 bases aligning to TRBD1. This CDR3 is 13 amino acids long. V was clipped by 4 bases and J by 5 bases; unmatched bases: 2. Germline CDR1 is SEHNR and CDR2 is FQNEAQ (reference sequence). CDR3 sequence: CASSSTGGYGYTF. CDR3 nucleotide sequence: TGTGCCAGCAGCTCGACAGGGGGATATGGCTACACCTTC.

A few counts support this clone. In DNA, the CDR3 is TGTGCCAGCGTGAGACTGACCTCTGGGGCCAACGTCCTGACTTTC. It codes for CASVRLTSGANVLTF. The chain employs TRBV6-5 and TRBJ2-6; D is unclear. The germline V and J ends were trimmed by 8 bases and 0 bases, with 11 bases remaining between them. Germline V lookup: CDR1 MNHEY, CDR2 SVGAGI. This CDR3 is 15 amino acids long.

The chain employs TRBV2 and TRBJ2-7, with D tentatively TRBD1 (5 bases). Trimming left V 3 bases short and J 5 bases short, with 17 bases between. Germline V gives CDR1 SNHLY, CDR2 FYNNEI. The CDR3 has 15 residues. The CDR3 bases are TGTGCCAGCAGTGACCCTATAGACAGTACCCACGAGCAGTACTTC. Residues: CASSDPIDSTHEQYF.